This T cell receptor (beta chain) appears in the sequencing data of a study of T cell responses to AZD1222 COVID-19 vaccine. Comments on this clone: Its antigen is currently unknown.

Germline CDR1 SGHRS, CDR2 YFSETQ. This CDR3 contains 15 residues. V dropped 5 bases and J dropped 2 bases, with 14 bases sitting between them. Measured with immunoSEQ multiplex PCR; TCRdb has only the in-frame clones, and not every one. This table holds about 110,000 clones, around 83% found once. Overall study results and limits: Researchers took repertoire samples only after the peak T cell response had come.

The sequence derives from an adult in good health. This sample comprised peripheral blood, obtained on day 0 of AZD1222 vaccination. The genes are TRBV5-1 and TRBJ2-1; tentative D call: TRBD1 (5 bases). CDR3 coding DNA: TGCGCCAGCAGTAAGACGACAGTCCCCTACAATGAGCAGTTCTTC. Translated, it gives CASSKTTVPYNEQFF.